Listed below are T cell receptor beta chains from one sample, sequenced in a study of B cell selection in AIRE deficiency. Libraries were prepared by immunoSEQ multiplex PCR; TCRdb keeps only in-frame clonotypes and omits some of them. The top ten hold roughly 0.9% of the sample, which has 18,000 or so clones, about 93% seen once. The sequenced material came from CD4+CD25+ Tregs sorted from PBMCs. These TCRs come from a human donor in good health. CDR3s include the opening cysteine and the closing phenylalanine or tryptophan. Each record gives: V gene, J gene, CDR3 protein.

TRBV19	TRBJ2-3	CASSIARSTDTQYF
TRBV28	TRBJ2-1	CASSLRVYREGRSEQFF
TRBV2	TRBJ2-3	CASSEGGTDTQYF
TRBV6-1	TRBJ2-7	CASSRTSGSSYEQYF
TRBV18	TRBJ2-1	CASSPSGRLDNEQFF
TRBV27	TRBJ1-6	CASSFKTAWLDNSPLHF
TRBV5-1	TRBJ2-2	CASSLGSITNTGELFF
TRBV7-3	TRBJ2-1	CASSLGRLDEQFF
TRBV5-8	TRBJ2-4	CASSSFGLAGNIQYF
TRBV4-3	TRBJ1-2	CASSRRQGLDYGYTF
TRBV7-8	TRBJ1-2	CASSLMTVRYGYTF
TRBV6-5	TRBJ1-1	CASSYSPTGGTEAFF
TRBV6-5	TRBJ1-5	CASSYSIYSNQPQHF
TRBV18	TRBJ2-5	CASSPLGETQYF
TRBV5-4	TRBJ2-1	CASSFRLAGNANEQFF
TRBV11-2	TRBJ2-7	CASSVSGPLRGEQYF
TRBV19	TRBJ1-1	CASSMIGQGAFDTEAFF
TRBV5-1	TRBJ2-7	CASSLEGYEQYF
TRBV7-3	TRBJ2-3	CASSLRGHTDTQYF
TRBV7-2	TRBJ1-3	CASSSGLNTIYF
TRBV7-9	TRBJ2-3	CASSLARVAGTDTQYF
TRBV5-5	TRBJ2-7	CASSLGYRTLDEQYF
TRBV7-9	TRBJ2-5	CASSLAVNQETQYF
TRBV6-1	TRBJ2-2	CASTNPWRELFF
TRBV5-6	TRBJ1-2	CASSWGQGRTF
TRBV6-6	TRBJ2-7	CASSYSSSVAYEQYF
TRBV6-5	TRBJ2-2	CASSYPPASGHGELFF
TRBV7-8	TRBJ1-6	CASSSWGGYSPLHF
TRBV7-8	TRBJ2-1	CASSLGGSNYNEQFF
TRBV7-3	TRBJ2-7	CASSSRDRGPYEQYF
TRBV11-2	TRBJ2-2	CASSISGRGVGELFF
TRBV19	TRBJ2-4	CASSMRGLSPKNIQYF
TRBV21-1	TRBJ2-5	CASSSLDRGDQETQYF
TRBV18	TRBJ1-3	CASSPRTGSNSGNTIYF
TRBV5-1	TRBJ1-2	CASSLGLNYGYTF
TRBV2	TRBJ2-3	CASRVVAGVDTQYF
TRBV29-1	TRBJ2-5	CSVAPGRIGETQYF
TRBV28	TRBJ2-1	CASTHLAGGRNEQFF
TRBV9	TRBJ2-1	CASSVGGASGSLEQFF
TRBV5-1	TRBJ1-5	CASSSGTGDSNQPQHF
TRBV5-1	TRBJ2-5	CASSPGTSQTQYF
TRBV6-6	TRBJ2-7	CASSYYRESTYEQYF
TRBV28	TRBJ1-2	CASYLGGTTTYGYTF
TRBV19	TRBJ2-5	CASSIGRGPAETQYF
TRBV5-4	TRBJ2-5	CASSSGLAGGGTQYF
TRBV5-1	TRBJ1-2	CASSPRTEYGYTF
TRBV27	TRBJ1-5	CASRLQGVGQPQHF
TRBV4-1	TRBJ2-5	CASSQGAGSPTETQYF
TRBV19	TRBJ2-6	CASSSSGANVLTF
TRBV10-2	TRBJ2-2	CASSWASGSPGELFF
TRBV7-2	TRBJ1-5	CASSFLGTGGYSNQPQHF
TRBV5-1	TRBJ2-5	CASRRTGSETQYF
TRBV5-1	TRBJ2-2	CASRLGQGSGELFF
TRBV5-1	TRBJ2-5	CASSLEGAGLGYQETQYF